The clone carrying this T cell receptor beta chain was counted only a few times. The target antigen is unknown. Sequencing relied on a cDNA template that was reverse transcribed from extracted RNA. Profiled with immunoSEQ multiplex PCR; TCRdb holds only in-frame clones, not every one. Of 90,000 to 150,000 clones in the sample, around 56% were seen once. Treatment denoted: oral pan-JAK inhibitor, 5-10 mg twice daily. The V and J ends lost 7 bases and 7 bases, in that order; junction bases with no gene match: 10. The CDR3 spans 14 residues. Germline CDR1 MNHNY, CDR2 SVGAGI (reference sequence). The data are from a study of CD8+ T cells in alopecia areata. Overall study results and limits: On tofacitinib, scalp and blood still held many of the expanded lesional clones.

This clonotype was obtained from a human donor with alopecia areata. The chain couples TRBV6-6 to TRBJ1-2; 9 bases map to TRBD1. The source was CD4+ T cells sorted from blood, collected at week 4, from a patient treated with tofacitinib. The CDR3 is CASMTDRGSAGYTF. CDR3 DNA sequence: TGTGCCAGCATGACGGACAGGGGATCCGCTGGCTACACCTTC.